Below, one T cell receptor (beta chain) is given with its context. The antigen remains unidentified. 60 Vbeta and 13 Jbeta primers were used in PCR. Repertoires were generated with immunoSEQ multiplex PCR, while TCRdb's copy carries only in-frame clones and drops some. The sample includes about 150,000 clones, more than 60% of them seen just once. V gave up 5 bases and J gave up 2 bases, with 17 bases separating them. The length of the CDR3 is 15 residues. CDR1 is SGHTS and CDR2 is YDEGEE in the germline V gene. This entry is derived from a study of cytomegalovirus exposure and HLA in healthy donors. Study details: Earlier findings included roughly 100 million unique TCR beta sequences obtained from approximately 170 million T cells.

Study-wide results and caveats: Sequencing likely generated an artifact that appeared as a cluster of highly shared sequence variants. The study listed under 200 cytomegalovirus-associated TCR beta chains.

The specimen sequenced was PBMCs. The sequence derives from a woman aged 40 to 50 in good health and CMV-seropositive. The chain has TRBV5-8 and TRBJ2-7, with D possibly being TRBD2 (6 bases). The CDR3 sequence: CASSRLSGETYEQYF. DNA of the CDR3: TGTGCCAGCAGTCGACTTTCGGGGGAAACCTACGAGCAGTACTTC.